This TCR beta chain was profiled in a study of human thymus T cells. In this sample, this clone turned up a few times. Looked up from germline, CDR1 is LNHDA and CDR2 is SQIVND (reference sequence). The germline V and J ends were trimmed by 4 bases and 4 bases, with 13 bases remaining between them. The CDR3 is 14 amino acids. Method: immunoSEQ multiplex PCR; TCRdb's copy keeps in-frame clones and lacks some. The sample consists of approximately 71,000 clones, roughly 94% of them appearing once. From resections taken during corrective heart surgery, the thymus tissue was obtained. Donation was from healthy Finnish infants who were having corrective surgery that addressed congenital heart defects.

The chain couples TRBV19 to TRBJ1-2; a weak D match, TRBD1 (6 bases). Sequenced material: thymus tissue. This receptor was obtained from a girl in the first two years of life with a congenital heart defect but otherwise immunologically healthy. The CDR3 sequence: CASSTTGRVYGYTF. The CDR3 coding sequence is TGTGCCAGTAGTACCACAGGGCGGGTCTATGGCTACACCTTC.